This TCR beta chain is drawn from a study of blood T cell repertoires in COVID-19. Overall study context: The United States, Italy and Spain supplied acute and convalescent COVID-19 samples.

Authors' analysis steps: From reference gene primer amplification, estimates of nucleated cell counts were derived. Sequencing used immunoSEQ multiplex PCR; TCRdb keeps in-frame clones, though not all of them. V and J calls and clone size come straight from that table; D and trimming were deduced from the DNA. This table has around 250,000 clones, more than 75% appearing once. The sequence was collected from a man between 40 and 49 years old with active or convalescent COVID-19. Sample: peripheral blood.

The CDR3 is CASSKAFGTGPSEEQYF. CDR3 nucleotides: TGTGCCAGCAGCAAAGCCTTTGGGACAGGACCCTCGGAGGAGCAGTACTTC. This rearrangement joins TRBV21-1 to TRBJ2-7; the tabulated D call, TRBD1, remains unverified against the DNA. TRBV21-1 is reported as a pseudogene. There are 17 residues in the CDR3.